These 2 T cell receptor beta chains originate from one sample sequenced in a study of blood T cell repertoires in COVID-19. The data were produced by immunoSEQ multiplex PCR, yet TCRdb's version contains in-frame clones alone and is incomplete. Of 280,000 or so clones detected, around 85% appear once; the ten largest clones hold 2.5% to 3%. Sequences were obtained from PBMCs or T cells enriched from blood (not recorded which). Receptors were obtained from a woman in her fifties or sixties who had recovered from COVID-19.

On this clone: The same CDR3 can be traced to other DNA sequences in this sample. This chain connects TRBV20-1 to TRBJ2-1, with D possibly TRBD2 on 5 matching bases. The CDR3 is 11 amino acids. Deletions cut 2 bases from V and 10 bases from J, with 9 bases between. Germline CDR1 reads DFQATT; CDR2 reads SNEGSKA (reference sequence). CDR3 nucleotides: TGCAGTGCTAGAACCGGGATAGAGCAGTTCTTC. As protein: CSARTGIEQFF.

The chain is built from TRBV5-1 and TRBJ2-3; 7 bases align to TRBD1. There are 18 residues in the CDR3. Germline lookup yields CDR1 SGHRS and CDR2 YFSETQ. Trimming removed 0 bases from V and 1 base from J; junction bases left unmatched: 11. CDR3 protein: CASSLDRGTLSGTDTQYF. The CDR3 bases are TGCGCCAGCAGCTTGGACAGGGGCACACTCTCTGGCACAGATACGCAGTATTTT.